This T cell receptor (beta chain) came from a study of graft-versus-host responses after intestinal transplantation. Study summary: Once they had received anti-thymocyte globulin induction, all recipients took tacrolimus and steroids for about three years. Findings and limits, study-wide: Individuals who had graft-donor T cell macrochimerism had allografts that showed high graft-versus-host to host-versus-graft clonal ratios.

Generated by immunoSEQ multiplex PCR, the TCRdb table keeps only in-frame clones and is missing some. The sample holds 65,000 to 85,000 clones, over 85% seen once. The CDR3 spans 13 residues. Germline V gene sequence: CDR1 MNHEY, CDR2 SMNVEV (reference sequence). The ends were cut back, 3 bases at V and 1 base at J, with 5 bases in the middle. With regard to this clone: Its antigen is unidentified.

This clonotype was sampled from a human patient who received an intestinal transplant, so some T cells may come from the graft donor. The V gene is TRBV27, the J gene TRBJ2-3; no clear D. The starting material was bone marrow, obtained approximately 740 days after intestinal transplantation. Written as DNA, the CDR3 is TGTGCCAGCAGTTTCCTGGGCACAGATACGCAGTATTTT. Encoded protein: CASSFLGTDTQYF.